Listed here are 10 T cell receptor beta chains from one sample, sequenced in a study of technical replicates of blood from a handful of donors. Method: immunoSEQ multiplex PCR; TCRdb's copy keeps in-frame clones and lacks some. The sample carries about 84,000 clones, 93% recorded once. Sequencing used T cells isolated from PBMCs. These receptors were collected from a human donor in good health.

This rearrangement joins TRBV6-1 to TRBJ2-5; D is perhaps TRBD2 (6 bases). The V gene's germline CDR1 is MNHNS and CDR2 SASEGT. V shed 7 bases and J shed 5 bases, with 17 bases lying between them. This CDR3 has 14 amino acids. Here the CDR3 DNA reads TGTGCCAGCACCACCGGAGGGGTGGGGGAGACCCAGTACTTC. It encodes CASTTGGVGETQYF.

The chain joins TRBV30 to TRBJ1-1; D is perhaps TRBD1 (6 bases). The CDR3 extends over 14 amino acids. The germline CDR1 and CDR2 sequences are GTSNPN and SVGIG (reference sequence). The V end lost 2 bases, the J end lost 0 bases, and 10 bases lay between the germline ends. The CDR3 sequence: CAWSHGQMNTEAFF. The CDR3 DNA reads as TGTGCCTGGAGTCACGGACAGATGAACACTGAAGCTTTCTTT. The full variable domain, its missing parts supplied by reference TRBV30 and TRBJ1-1, is SQTIHQWPATLVQPVGSPLSLECTVEGTSNPNLYWYRQAAGRGLQLLFYSVGIGQISSEVPQNLSASRPQDRQFILSSKKLLLSDSGFYLCAWSHGQMNTEAFFGQGTRLTVV.

The chain recombines TRBV4-2 with TRBJ2-5; no clear D gene. CDR3 length equals 14 residues. Germline V gene sequence: CDR1 LGHNA, CDR2 YNFKEQ. V was trimmed by 0 bases and J by 2 bases, leaving 7 bases between them. The chain's CDR3 is CASSQDPQQETQYF. The CDR3 bases are TGTGCCAGCAGCCAAGATCCCCAGCAAGAGACCCAGTACTTC.

This chain links TRBV19 with TRBJ2-6, with 10 nucleotides matching TRBD1. Germline trimming cut 10 bases from V and 2 bases from J; bases unmatched to any gene: 2. The CDR3 is 14 amino acids. Per the germline V gene, CDR1 is LNHDA and CDR2 is SQIVND (reference sequence). CDR3: CATGQGAGANVLTF. The CDR3 DNA reads TGTGCCACAGGACAGGGGGCTGGGGCCAACGTCCTGACTTTC.

The chain combines TRBV4-1 with TRBJ2-7; tentative D call: TRBD2 (5 bases). Germline V gene sequence: CDR1 MGHRA, CDR2 YSYEKL. Trimming took off 1 base at V and 5 bases at J, with 27 bases between the two ends. This CDR3 is 19 amino acids long. The CDR3 bases are TGCGCCAGCAGCCAAGTGACACTGGTACGGGGATTGGGGTCCCACGAGCAGTACTTC. Translating it yields CASSQVTLVRGLGSHEQYF.

The chain combines TRBV19 with TRBJ2-2, with 8 bases aligning to TRBD1. Trimming removed 4 bases from V and 8 bases from J; junction bases left unmatched: 6. CDR1 is LNHDA, CDR2 SQIVND, per germline (reference sequence). CDR3 length equals 14 residues. The CDR3 loop is CASSKLQGAGELFF. The CDR3, as DNA: TGTGCCAGTAGTAAACTTCAGGGGGCTGGGGAGCTGTTTTTT.

The CDR3 DNA reads TGTGCCAGCAGTTTAAGACAGGGGTACAATGAGCAGTTCTTC. Translating it yields CASSLRQGYNEQFF. The chain has TRBV27 and TRBJ2-1, with 8 bases lining up with TRBD1. V gave up 2 bases and J gave up 4 bases; unmatched junction bases: 1. The CDR3 sequence is 14 residues long. The germline CDR1 and CDR2 sequences are MNHEY and SMNVEV (reference sequence).

The genes are TRBV7-9 and TRBJ2-7; D gene ambiguous. Germline V lookup: CDR1 SEHNR, CDR2 FQNEAQ (reference sequence). This CDR3 is 16 amino acids long. V dropped 5 bases and J dropped 3 bases, with 20 bases sitting between them. The CDR3 region is CASSHDSHQTYYEQYF. The CDR3 region has the DNA TGTGCCAGCAGCCACGACTCCCACCAAACCTACTACGAGCAGTACTTC.

This clone has a single count. V gene TRBV30 combines with J gene TRBJ2-1; the D is unclear. The V and J ends lost 5 bases and 10 bases respectively, with 18 bases between them. This CDR3 is built from 13 residues. The V gene's germline CDR1 is GTSNPN and CDR2 SVGIG (reference sequence). CDR3 DNA sequence: TGTGCCTGGGATAGTGGTACCGCTCTCGAGCAGTTCTTC. It is translated as CAWDSGTALEQFF.

This clone was recorded once. The chain recombines TRBV15 with TRBJ2-5; D is uncertain. CDR3 length: 13 residues. CDR1 and CDR2 (germline): LNHNV, YYDKDF (reference sequence). V lost 1 base and J 7 bases, leaving 10 bases between the germline ends. In nucleotides, the CDR3 is TGTGCCACCAGCAGAGCCCCCCTAGGGACCCAGTACTTC. It specifies CATSRAPLGTQYF.